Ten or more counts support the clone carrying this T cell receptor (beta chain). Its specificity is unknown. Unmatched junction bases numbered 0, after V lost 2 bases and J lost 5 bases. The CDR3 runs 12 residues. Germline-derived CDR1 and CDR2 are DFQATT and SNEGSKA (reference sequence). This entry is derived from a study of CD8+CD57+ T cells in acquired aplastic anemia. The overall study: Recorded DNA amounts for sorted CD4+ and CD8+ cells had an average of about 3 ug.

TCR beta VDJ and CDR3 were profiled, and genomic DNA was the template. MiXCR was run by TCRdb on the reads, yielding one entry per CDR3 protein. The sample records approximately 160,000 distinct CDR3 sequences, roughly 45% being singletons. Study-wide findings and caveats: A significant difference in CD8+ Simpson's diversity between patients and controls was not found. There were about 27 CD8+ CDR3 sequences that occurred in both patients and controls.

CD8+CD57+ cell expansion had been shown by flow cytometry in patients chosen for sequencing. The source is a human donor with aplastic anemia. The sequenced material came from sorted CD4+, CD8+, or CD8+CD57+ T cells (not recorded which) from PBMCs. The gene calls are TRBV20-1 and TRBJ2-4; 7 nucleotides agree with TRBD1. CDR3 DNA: TGCAGTGCTAGACAGGGGGAAAACATTCAGTACTTC. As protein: CSARQGENIQYF.